Detailed here is one TCR beta chain. This sample stems from a study of T cell changes during pregnancy in multiple sclerosis. V lost 8 bases and J 5 bases, leaving 18 bases between the germline ends. CDR3 length: 15 amino acids. Germline CDR1 is SGHTA and CDR2 is FQGNSA. The protocol was immunoSEQ multiplex PCR, while the TCRdb copy is restricted to in-frame clones and leaves out a portion. The profile shows more than 55,000 clones, approximately 91% of them singletons. The source is a female donor with multiple sclerosis, enrolled in a pregnancy study. This sequence joins TRBV7-2 and TRBJ2-2; D might be TRBD1 (6 bases). The source was peripheral blood, collected in the second trimester of pregnancy. CDR3 DNA sequence: TGTGCCAGCGGTCTACAGGGAATAGGGACCGGGGAGCTGTTTTTT. Residues: CASGLQGIGTGELFF.